The 30 T cell receptor beta chains below all came from one sample that was sequenced in a study of blood T cells in healthy people across ages (dated by TCRdb to between 2015 and 2016). Libraries were made using 5' RACE. The data were produced on an Illumina HiSeq 2500. The second PCR ran for about 7 to 11 cycles and used a J-beta primer mix along with a sample-barcoded 5' primer. TCRdb trimmed the raw reads at Q25, called clones with MiXCR and kept productive beta chains. Identical CDR3 proteins give one entry, which carries the most common genes and DNA. The sample contains about 650,000 distinct CDR3 sequences, about a third of them found a single time. 15% to 19% of the sample is held by the ten biggest clonotypes. What was sequenced was blood. The receptors were gathered from a woman over 75 in good health. Donor details come from another sample of the same person, matched by shared clones.

This clonotype was found a few times. The chain has TRBV5-1 and TRBJ2-1, with 9 bases fitting TRBD2. The CDR3 totals 15 residues. The trim removed 0 bases at V and 5 bases at J, leaving 3 bases unmatched. CDR1 SGHRS and CDR2 YFSETQ come from the germline V gene. CDR3 amino acids: CASSLGASGDNEQFF. The CDR3 DNA is TGCGCCAGCAGCTTGGGGGCTAGCGGGGACAATGAGCAGTTCTTC.

The V and J genes are TRBV12-3 or TRBV12-4 and TRBJ2-7; either TRBD1 or TRBD2 may supply D (5 bases each). CDR3 length: 13 amino acids. With 6 bases removed from V and 3 bases from J, the gap between germline ends came to 12 bases. In DNA, the CDR3 is TGTGCCAGCAGAATCACAGGAGGCTACGAGCAGTACTTC. This encodes CASRITGGYEQYF.

V gene TRBV20-1 combines with J gene TRBJ2-3; D not resolved. Trimming removed 7 bases from V and 2 bases from J, with 10 bases in between. Germline-derived CDR1 and CDR2 are DFQATT and SNEGSKA (reference sequence). The CDR3 sequence is 12 residues long. This CDR3 reads CSVQELTDTQYF. The CDR3 region has the DNA TGCAGTGTTCAAGAGCTCACAGATACGCAGTATTTT.

As concerns this clonotype: An end of the junction does not agree with germline; a read error may underlie this. This chain connects TRBV12-3 or TRBV12-4 to TRBJ2-6, with D possibly matching TRBD1 (5 bases). This CDR3 spans 15 amino acids. The CDR3 DNA is TGTGCCAGCAGACCTCAGTACCCTGGGGCCAACGTCTTGACTTTC. It codes for CASRPQYPGANVLTF.

J is TRBJ1-2 and V is TRBV5-1; the D gene is possibly TRBD1 (5 bases). This CDR3 is built from 16 residues. The germline gives CDR1 SGHRS, CDR2 YFSETQ. V lost 4 bases and J lost 0, with 16 bases in between. The CDR3 reads CASSQGAGRPNYGYTF. In DNA, the CDR3 is TGCGCCAGCAGCCAAGGGGCCGGACGCCCTAACTATGGCTACACCTTC.

Ten or more counts support this clonotype. The gene calls are TRBV7-9 and TRBJ2-5, with D possibly being TRBD1 or TRBD2 (6 bases each). This CDR3 contains 13 residues. In germline, CDR1 is SEHNR, CDR2 FQNEAQ (reference sequence). The V and J ends lost 4 bases and 5 bases respectively, with 11 bases between them. CDR3 sequence: CASSSRGRETQYF. DNA for the CDR3: TGTGCCAGCAGCTCCCGGGGGCGGGAGACCCAGTACTTC.

This clonotype occurred once. At one boundary the junction diverges from the germline segment, which might be a read error. CDR3 sequence: CSASPMEGLRGEKRFF. The CDR3 DNA follows: TGCAGTGCTAGCCCCATGGAAGGGCTTAGGGGTGAAAAACGGTTTTTT. This sequence joins TRBV20-1 and TRBJ1-4, with D perhaps matching TRBD1 (5 bases). The length of the CDR3 is 16 residues. The germline V gene encodes CDR1 DFQATT and CDR2 SNEGSKA (reference sequence).

This clonotype was counted at least ten times. V and J are TRBV3-1 and TRBJ2-1; D remains ambiguous. The CDR3 contains 13 residues. Trimming stripped 7 bases from V and 8 bases from J, with 15 bases between. Germline loops: CDR1 LGHDT, CDR2 YNNKEL (reference sequence). Here the CDR3 DNA reads TGTGCCAGCACCCACCGAAACGTGGATGAGCAGTTCTTC. Its protein is CASTHRNVDEQFF.

This clonotype has at least ten counts. The chain combines TRBV24-1 with TRBJ2-5, with TRBD2 identical over 11 bases. The CDR3 covers 15 residues. Losses at the gene ends were 1 base for V and 5 bases for J; bases not matched to a gene: 2. Germline loops: CDR1 KGHDR, CDR2 SFDVKD. The CDR3 spells CATSDFTSGGETQYF. The CDR3 DNA is TGTGCCACCAGTGATTTCACTAGCGGGGGTGAGACCCAGTACTTC.

Ten or more counts support this clonotype. CDR3 protein: CASSHSEKGGYTF. In DNA, the CDR3 is TGTGCCAGCAGCCATTCCGAGAAAGGTGGCTACACCTTC. This chain connects TRBV7-6 to TRBJ1-2; D not certain. CDR1 is SGHVS, CDR2 FNYEAQ, per germline. This CDR3 is built from 13 residues. Trimming took 5 bases from V and 7 from J, leaving 14 bases between them.

The sample holds many counts of this clonotype. The chain is built from TRBV25-1 and TRBJ1-5; weak D call: TRBD1 (6 bases). This CDR3 region has 16 residues. In germline, CDR1 is MGHDK, CDR2 SYGVNS. Trimming left V 8 bases short and J 6 bases short, with 23 bases between. The CDR3 DNA follows: TGTGCCAGCTCCCCTGAGGGCAGGGGAATATCTCAGCCCCAGCATTTT. This gives the protein CASSPEGRGISQPQHF.

This clonotype appeared many times. This chain connects TRBV20-1 to TRBJ2-5; no clear D gene. The germline V gene has CDR1 DFQATT and CDR2 SNEGSKA (reference sequence). CDR3 length: 15 residues. Deletions cut 1 base from V and 3 bases from J, with 15 bases between. CDR3 in DNA: TGCAGTGCTAGAGGGACCGTCACGCTCAAAGAGACCCAGTACTTC. This codes for CSARGTVTLKETQYF.

There are many counts of this clonotype. The V gene is TRBV5-6, the J gene TRBJ2-1; weak D call: TRBD1 (6 bases). The CDR3 spans 15 residues. V was clipped by 2 bases and J by 0 bases, with 9 bases between them. CDR1 is SGHDT and CDR2 is YYEEEE in the germline V gene. CDR3 DNA: TGTGCCAGCAGCTTTAGGACAGCCTCCTACAATGAGCAGTTCTTC. Protein: CASSFRTASYNEQFF.

The sample holds many counts of this clonotype. The chain has TRBV4-2 and TRBJ2-5; D unclear. The germline V and J ends were trimmed by 0 bases and 3 bases, with 11 bases remaining between them. The CDR3 runs 15 residues. Germline V gene data show CDR1 as LGHNA and CDR2 as YNFKEQ. CDR3 in DNA: TGTGCCAGCAGCCAAGAGGGCAGGTTTGAAGAGACCCAGTACTTC. Amino acid sequence: CASSQEGRFEETQYF.

As DNA, the CDR3 is TGTGCCAGCAGCTTAAGGGGACTAGCGGGGAGGAGCTCCTACAATGAGCAGTACTTC. It codes for CASSLRGLAGRSSYNEQYF. This rearrangement joins TRBV7-9 to TRBJ2-1, with 13 bases fitting TRBD2. The J call could be wrong; TRBJ2-7 is a better fit for the DNA end. Germline CDR1 SEHNR, CDR2 FQNEAQ (reference sequence). This CDR3 spans 19 amino acids.

This clonotype was picked up many times. The chain combines TRBV6-2 or TRBV6-3 with TRBJ2-3; D is ambiguous. V lost 0 bases and J lost 3, with 13 bases in between. The CDR3 is 16 residues long. Per germline, CDR1 MNHEY and CDR2 SVGEGT. CDR3 in DNA: TGTGCCAGCAGTTACTCCAGAGATTTATGGACAGATACGCAGTATTTT. Its protein product is CASSYSRDLWTDTQYF.

The J gene is TRBJ1-3, the V gene TRBV28; D gene unclear. The CDR3 runs to 14 residues. CDR1 MDHEN and CDR2 SYDVKM come from the germline V gene. V lost 6 bases and J lost 0, with 9 bases in between. The CDR3: CASRRHRSGNTIYF. As DNA, the CDR3 is TGTGCCAGCAGAAGACACCGCTCTGGAAACACCATATATTTT.

The rearrangement joins TRBV19 to TRBJ1-2; D may be TRBD1 (5 bases). The germline CDR1 and CDR2 sequences are LNHDA and SQIVND (reference sequence). The CDR3 extends over 13 amino acids. Trimming stripped 5 bases from V and 8 bases from J, with 15 bases between. CDR3 nucleotides: TGTGCCAGTAGTGATGCCGGGACGTTGGGCTACACCTTC. It yields the protein CASSDAGTLGYTF.

This clonotype has only a few counts. This chain links TRBV5-1 with TRBJ2-2; D tentatively fits TRBD1 or TRBD2 (5 bases each). Germline CDR1 is SGHRS and CDR2 is YFSETQ. The V gene lost 1 base and the J gene lost 4 bases, with 14 bases spanning the gap. The CDR3 runs 16 residues. The CDR3 DNA reads TGCGCCAGCAGCTTGCGGGGCCAGGGACCCACCGGGGAGCTGTTTTTT. Amino acid sequence: CASSLRGQGPTGELFF. Full variable domain (missing parts from reference TRBV5-1 and TRBJ2-2): KAGVTQTPRYLIKTRGQQVTLSCSPISGHRSVSWYQQTPGQGLQFLFEYFSETQRNKGNFPGRFSGRQFSNSRSEMNVSTLELGDSALYLCASSLRGQGPTGELFFGEGSRLTVL.

This clonotype was seen many times. The chain has TRBV7-9 and TRBJ1-2; TRBD1 matches at 8 bases. Germline assignment: CDR1 SEHNR and CDR2 FQNEAQ (reference sequence). This CDR3 has 14 amino acids. Trimming cost V 5 bases and J 8 bases; bases outside gene matches: 10. This CDR3 reads CASSPGQGLIGYTF. CDR3 coding DNA: TGTGCCAGCAGCCCAGGACAGGGACTAATAGGCTACACCTTC.

This clonotype has just one count. V gene TRBV11-2 combines with J gene TRBJ2-4; 9 bases line up with TRBD2. The J call may be wrong; the DNA end is better matched by TRBJ2-5. The CDR3 has 16 residues. CDR1 is SGHAT and CDR2 is FQNNGV in the germline V gene. CDR3 DNA: TGTGCCAGCAGCTCCTGCGGACTAGCGTTACAGGAGACCCAGTACTTC. It is translated as CASSSCGLALQETQYF.

This chain links TRBV30 with TRBJ1-1; no definite D call. The CDR3 extends over 11 amino acids. Trimming took 0 bases from V and 6 from J, leaving 5 bases between them. Germline assignment: CDR1 GTSNPN and CDR2 SVGIG (reference sequence). The CDR3 DNA is TGTGCCTGGAGTGTTGCGCCTGAAGCTTTCTTT. The encoded protein is CAWSVAPEAFF. The complete variable domain, with remaining parts taken from reference TRBV30 and TRBJ1-1, reads SQTIHQWPATLVQPVGSPLSLECTVEGTSNPNLYWYRQAAGRGLQLLFYSVGIGQISSEVPQNLSASRPQDRQFILSSKKLLLSDSGFYLCAWSVAPEAFFGQGTRLTVV.

This clonotype was seen a few times. A much larger clone differs by one base, so this may be a read error. The chain uses TRBV7-2 and TRBJ2-7; 10 nucleotides align to TRBD1. J gave up 7 bases and V 3 bases, and 9 bases lay outside the gene matches. This CDR3 spans 15 amino acids. Germline V lookup: CDR1 SGHTA, CDR2 FQGNSA. The CDR3 region has the DNA TGTGCCAGCAGCTTGGACAGGGGGAAAAGGAATGAGCAGTACTTC. Translated, it gives CASSLDRGKRNEQYF.

The sample holds many counts of this clonotype. The chain has TRBV10-3 and TRBJ1-2, with D uncertain. The CDR3 is made up of 16 amino acids. Trimming shortened V by 0 bases and J by 2 bases, and 13 bases separated the two germline ends. CDR1 and CDR2 from the germline V gene are ENHRY and SYGVKD. CDR3 nucleotide sequence: TGTGCCATCAGTGAGTCATCAGGTGCTCTAAACTATGGCTACACCTTC. Its translation is CAISESSGALNYGYTF.

This clonotype occurred once. CDR3 bases: TGCGCCAGCAGCCAAGATGCGGGGGGCGGAAATGGCTACACCTTC. This gives the protein CASSQDAGGGNGYTF. The chain has TRBV4-3 and TRBJ1-2; perhaps TRBD1 as D (6 bases). This CDR3 spans 15 amino acids. Trimming pared 0 bases from V and 6 bases from J, leaving 14 bases between. Per the germline V gene, CDR1 is LGHNA and CDR2 is YSLEER.

This clonotype was detected ten times or more. The J gene is TRBJ2-7, the V gene TRBV20-1; 10 positions match TRBD1. CDR3 length equals 13 residues. V was pared by 4 bases and J by 6 bases, with 6 bases of the junction left unmatched. CDR1 and CDR2 from the germline V gene are DFQATT and SNEGSKA (reference sequence). The CDR3: CSANPGQGREQYF. DNA for the CDR3: TGCAGTGCTAACCCGGGACAGGGGCGCGAGCAGTACTTC.

This clonotype was seen ten or more times. The rearrangement uses TRBV18 and TRBJ2-3; 9 positions match TRBD1. This CDR3 has 18 amino acids. The trim removed 4 bases at V and 3 bases at J, leaving 14 bases unmatched. Germline V CDR1 and CDR2: KGHSH, LQKENI. CDR3 sequence reads: CASSLDEQGARTTDTQYF. In DNA form, the CDR3 reads TGTGCCAGCTCACTTGACGAACAGGGGGCGAGGACAACAGATACGCAGTATTTT.

This clonotype was counted ten times or more. The chain is built from TRBV28 and TRBJ2-1; the match to TRBD1 covers 10 bases. CDR3 length: 13 amino acids. After removal of 6 bases from V and 7 bases from J, the junction contained 3 bases not matched to a gene. The germline V gene encodes CDR1 MDHEN and CDR2 SYDVKM. This CDR3 reads CASRTGGNNEQFF. CDR3 bases: TGTGCCAGCAGGACAGGGGGCAATAATGAGCAGTTCTTC.

This clonotype was found many times. The V gene is TRBV24-1, the J gene TRBJ1-5; tentative D call: TRBD1 (5 bases). Trimming took 10 bases from V and 0 from J, leaving 9 bases between them. Looked up from germline, CDR1 is KGHDR and CDR2 is SFDVKD. The CDR3 has 13 residues. The CDR3 bases are TGTGCCACAGGGACTAGTAGCAATCAGCCCCAGCATTTT. This codes for CATGTSSNQPQHF.

The chain joins TRBV5-1 to TRBJ2-7; 9 bases agree with TRBD2. The CDR3 runs to 14 residues. Germline values: CDR1 SGHRS, CDR2 YFSETQ. V trimming: 7 bases; J trimming: 7 bases; junction bases outside the gene matches: 12. The CDR3 loop reads CASELSGGSNEQYF. CDR3 nucleotide sequence: TGCGCCAGCGAACTGAGCGGGGGGAGTAATGAGCAGTACTTC.